The 8 T cell receptor beta chains reported below all come from one sample, sequenced in a study of T-cell reconstitution after alpha-beta-depleted transplantation in children. Unique molecular identifiers were incorporated when the TCRbeta library was constructed. MiXCR, run by TCRdb on the PCR reads, gives a single entry per CDR3 protein. The sample contains 150,000 to 200,000 distinct CDR3 sequences, less than 15% of which appear only once. Sequenced here: PBMCs from the stem cell graft donor, sampled from the stem cell graft. The source of these receptors is a human donor who donated a stem cell graft to a child with acute lymphoblastic leukemia.

This clonotype was counted at least ten times. The gene calls are TRBV20-1 and TRBJ1-1; 7 bases align to TRBD1. This CDR3 region has 13 residues. The V segment lost 6 bases and the J segment 1 base; nucleotides outside the gene matches: 5. Per germline, CDR1 DFQATT and CDR2 SNEGSKA (reference sequence). CDR3 bases: TGCAGTGCCGAGGACAGGACGAACACTGAAGCTTTCTTT. Translation gives CSAEDRTNTEAFF.

In its sample, this clonotype was seen many times. The V gene is TRBV20-1, the J gene TRBJ2-1; 14 nucleotides line up with TRBD2. The J segment lost 7 bases and the V segment lost 3 bases, leaving 5 bases of the junction unmatched. Germline V gives CDR1 DFQATT, CDR2 SNEGSKA (reference sequence). The CDR3 runs 15 residues. The CDR3 bases are TGCAGTGCTAGTAAGGGACTAGCGGGAGCGAATGAGCAGTTCTTC. It codes for CSASKGLAGANEQFF.

The chain couples TRBV5-1 to TRBJ2-4; 9 nucleotides align to TRBD2. Germline values: CDR1 SGHRS, CDR2 YFSETQ. The J segment lost 0 bases and the V segment lost 4 bases, leaving 5 bases of the junction unmatched. The CDR3 extends over 16 amino acids. DNA of the CDR3: TGCGCCAGCAGCCCAGTAGCGGGAGAAGCCAAAAACATTCAGTACTTC. As protein: CASSPVAGEAKNIQYF.

The chain uses TRBV3-1 and TRBJ2-2; 7 nucleotides agree with TRBD1. The CDR3 runs to 15 residues. Germline values: CDR1 LGHDT, CDR2 YNNKEL (reference sequence). V lost 4 bases, J lost 4 bases, and 6 bases stayed unmatched. CDR3 DNA: TGTGCCAGCAGCCCGGGACAGTTTCGCACCGGGGAGCTGTTTTTT. This translates into CASSPGQFRTGELFF.

This clonotype has ten or more counts. CDR3 in amino acids: CASSFVAGGTDTQYF. CDR3 in DNA: TGTGCCAGCAGCTTTGTAGCGGGAGGCACAGATACGCAGTATTTT. This chain uses TRBV5-6 with TRBJ2-3, with TRBD2 identical over 9 bases. The CDR3 contains 15 residues. V shed 2 bases, J shed 1 base, and the junction held 2 bases outside the gene matches. The germline gives CDR1 SGHDT, CDR2 YYEEEE.

This clonotype appeared many times. The chain links TRBV5-1 to TRBJ1-1; weak D call: TRBD1 (5 bases). The germline V gene encodes CDR1 SGHRS and CDR2 YFSETQ. The CDR3 has 17 amino acids. V was pared by 0 bases and J by 0 bases, with 15 bases between. The CDR3 sequence: CASSLEGRRGMNTEAFF. The CDR3 DNA is TGCGCCAGCAGCTTGGAGGGGAGGAGGGGCATGAACACTGAAGCTTTCTTT.

The chain links TRBV20-1 to TRBJ1-5; 10 nucleotides agree with TRBD1. CDR1 DFQATT and CDR2 SNEGSKA come from the germline V gene (reference sequence). The CDR3 is made up of 17 amino acids. Trimming removed 1 base from V and 6 bases from J; junction bases left unmatched: 12. CDR3 nucleotide sequence: TGCAGTGCTAGAGCAATTACCGGGACAGGGGCGGGTCAGCCCCAGCATTTT. This sequence encodes CSARAITGTGAGQPQHF.

This clonotype came up many times. The chain joins TRBV10-3 to TRBJ2-3; D gene unclear. CDR3 length: 12 residues. Germline lookup yields CDR1 ENHRY and CDR2 SYGVKD. Trimming left V 2 bases short and J 2 bases short, with 2 bases between. The CDR3 nucleotides are TGTGCCATCAGTGAGACCACAGATACGCAGTATTTT. This sequence encodes CAISETTDTQYF.